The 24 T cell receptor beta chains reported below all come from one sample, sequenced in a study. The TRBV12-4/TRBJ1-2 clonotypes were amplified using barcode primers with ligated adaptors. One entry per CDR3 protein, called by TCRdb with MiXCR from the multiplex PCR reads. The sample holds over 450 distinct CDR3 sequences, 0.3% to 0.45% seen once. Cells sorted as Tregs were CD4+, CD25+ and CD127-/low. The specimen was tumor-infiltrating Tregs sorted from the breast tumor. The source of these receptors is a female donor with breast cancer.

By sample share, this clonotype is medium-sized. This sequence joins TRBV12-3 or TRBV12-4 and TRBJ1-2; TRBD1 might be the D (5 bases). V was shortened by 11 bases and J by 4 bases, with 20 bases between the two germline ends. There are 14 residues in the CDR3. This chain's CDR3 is CACRGGALGYGYTF. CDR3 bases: TGTGCCTGTAGGGGTGGGGCCTTGGGCTATGGCTACACCTTC.

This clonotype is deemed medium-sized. The CDR3 DNA reads TGTGCCAGCTCCGGACAGGGCCACTATGGCTACACCTTC. Translation: CASSGQGHYGYTF. The rearrangement uses TRBV12-3 or TRBV12-4 and TRBJ1-2; 8 positions match TRBD1. J lost 3 bases, V lost 8 bases, and 5 bases had no gene match. The CDR3 is made up of 13 amino acids.

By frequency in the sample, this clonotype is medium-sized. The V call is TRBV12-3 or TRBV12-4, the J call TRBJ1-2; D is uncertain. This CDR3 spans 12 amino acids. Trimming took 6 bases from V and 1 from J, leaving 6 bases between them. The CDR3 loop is CASSRDNYGYTF. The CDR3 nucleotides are TGTGCCAGCAGCCGGGATAACTATGGCTACACCTTC.

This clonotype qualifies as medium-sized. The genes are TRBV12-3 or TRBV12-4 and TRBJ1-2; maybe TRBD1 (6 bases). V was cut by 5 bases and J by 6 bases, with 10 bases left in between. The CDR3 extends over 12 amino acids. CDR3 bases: TGTGCCAGCAGTATACAGGGAGATGGCTACACCTTC. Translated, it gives CASSIQGDGYTF.

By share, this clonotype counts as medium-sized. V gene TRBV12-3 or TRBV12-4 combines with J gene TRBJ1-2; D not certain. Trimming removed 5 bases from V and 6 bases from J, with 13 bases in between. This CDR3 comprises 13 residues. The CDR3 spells CASSLTEVHGYTF. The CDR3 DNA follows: TGTGCCAGCAGTCTAACAGAGGTTCATGGCTACACCTTC.

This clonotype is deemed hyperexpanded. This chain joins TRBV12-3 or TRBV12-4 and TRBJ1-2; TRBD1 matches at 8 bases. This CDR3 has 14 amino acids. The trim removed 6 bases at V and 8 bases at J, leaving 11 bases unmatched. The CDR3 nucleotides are TGTGCCAGCAGCGCGGACAGGGCGAGGACGGGCTACACCTTC. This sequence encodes CASSADRARTGYTF.

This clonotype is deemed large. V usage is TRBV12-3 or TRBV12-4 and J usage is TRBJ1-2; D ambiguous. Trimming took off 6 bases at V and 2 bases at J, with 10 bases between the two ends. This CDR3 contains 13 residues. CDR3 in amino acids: CASSPTTNYGYTF. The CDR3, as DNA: TGTGCCAGCAGCCCAACAACCAACTATGGCTACACCTTC.

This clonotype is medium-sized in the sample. CDR3 in amino acids: CASSPQQGTYGYTF. The CDR3 nucleotides are TGTGCCAGCAGTCCACAACAGGGAACCTATGGCTACACCTTC. The V and J genes are TRBV12-3 or TRBV12-4 and TRBJ1-2; possibly TRBD1 for D (6 bases). With 5 bases removed from V and 4 bases from J, the gap between germline ends came to 14 bases. The CDR3 has 14 amino acids.

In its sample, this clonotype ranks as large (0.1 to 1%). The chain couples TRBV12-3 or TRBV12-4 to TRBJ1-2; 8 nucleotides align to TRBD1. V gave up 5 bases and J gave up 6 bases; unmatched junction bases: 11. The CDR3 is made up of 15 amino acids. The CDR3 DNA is TGTGCCAGCAGTCTAATCGGACAGGGCTTGGATGGCTACACCTTC. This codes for CASSLIGQGLDGYTF.

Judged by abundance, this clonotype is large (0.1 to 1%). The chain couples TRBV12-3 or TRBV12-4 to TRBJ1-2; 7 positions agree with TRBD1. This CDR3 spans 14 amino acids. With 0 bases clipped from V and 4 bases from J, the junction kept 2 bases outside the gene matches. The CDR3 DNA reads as TGTGCCAGCAGTTTAGCCGGGACAGCCTATGGCTACACCTTC. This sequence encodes CASSLAGTAYGYTF.

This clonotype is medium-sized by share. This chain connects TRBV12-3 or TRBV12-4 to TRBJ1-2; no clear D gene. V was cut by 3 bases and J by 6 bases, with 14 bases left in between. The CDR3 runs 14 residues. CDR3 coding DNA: TGTGCCAGCAGTTTCAGATGGGGTGAGGATGGCTACACCTTC. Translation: CASSFRWGEDGYTF.

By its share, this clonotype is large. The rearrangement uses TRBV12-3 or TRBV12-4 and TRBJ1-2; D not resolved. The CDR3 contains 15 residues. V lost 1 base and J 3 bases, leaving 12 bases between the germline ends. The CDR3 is CASSLGQASDYGYTF. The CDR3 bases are TGTGCCAGCAGTTTAGGTCAGGCCAGTGACTATGGCTACACCTTC.

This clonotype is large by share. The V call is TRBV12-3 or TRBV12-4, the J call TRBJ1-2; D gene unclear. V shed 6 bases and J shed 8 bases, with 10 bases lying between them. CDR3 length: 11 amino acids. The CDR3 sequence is CASRPLEGYTF. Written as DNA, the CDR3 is TGTGCCAGCAGACCGCTGGAGGGCTACACCTTC.

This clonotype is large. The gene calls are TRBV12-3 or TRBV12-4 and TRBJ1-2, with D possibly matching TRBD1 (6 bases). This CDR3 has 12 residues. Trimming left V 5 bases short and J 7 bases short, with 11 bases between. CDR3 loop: CASSTGQGGYTF. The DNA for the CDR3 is TGTGCCAGCAGTACGGGACAAGGTGGCTACACCTTC.

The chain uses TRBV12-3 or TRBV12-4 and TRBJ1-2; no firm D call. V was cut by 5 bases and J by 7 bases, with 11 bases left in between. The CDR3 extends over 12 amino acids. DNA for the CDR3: TGTGCCAGCAGTCGGGAGCAGGCTGGCTACACCTTC. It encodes CASSREQAGYTF.

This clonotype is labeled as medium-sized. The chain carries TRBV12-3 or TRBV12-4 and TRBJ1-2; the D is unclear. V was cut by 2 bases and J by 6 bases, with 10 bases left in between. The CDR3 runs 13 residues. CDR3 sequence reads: CASSLPGWDGYTF. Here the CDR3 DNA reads TGTGCCAGCAGTTTACCCGGCTGGGATGGCTACACCTTC.

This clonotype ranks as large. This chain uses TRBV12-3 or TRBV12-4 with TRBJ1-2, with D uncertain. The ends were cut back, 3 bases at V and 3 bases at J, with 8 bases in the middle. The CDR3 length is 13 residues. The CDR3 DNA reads TGTGCCAGCAGTTTCAAGGGCGACTATGGCTACACCTTC. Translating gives CASSFKGDYGYTF.

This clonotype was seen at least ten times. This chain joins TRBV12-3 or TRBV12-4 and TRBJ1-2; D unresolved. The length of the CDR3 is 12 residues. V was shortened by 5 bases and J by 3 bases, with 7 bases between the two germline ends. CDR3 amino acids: CASSGGYYGYTF. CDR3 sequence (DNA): TGTGCCAGCAGTGGTGGGTACTATGGCTACACCTTC.

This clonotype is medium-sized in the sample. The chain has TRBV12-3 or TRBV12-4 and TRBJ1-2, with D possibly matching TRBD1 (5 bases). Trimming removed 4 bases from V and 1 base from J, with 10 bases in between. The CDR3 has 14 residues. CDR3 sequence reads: CASSSGILNYGYTF. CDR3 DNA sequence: TGTGCCAGCAGTTCAGGGATACTTAACTATGGCTACACCTTC.

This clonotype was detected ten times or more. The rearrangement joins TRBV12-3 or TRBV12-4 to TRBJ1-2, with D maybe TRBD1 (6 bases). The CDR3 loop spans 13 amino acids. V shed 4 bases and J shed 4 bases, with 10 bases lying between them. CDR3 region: CASSSTGIYGYTF. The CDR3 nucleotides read TGTGCCAGCAGTTCGACAGGTATCTATGGCTACACCTTC.

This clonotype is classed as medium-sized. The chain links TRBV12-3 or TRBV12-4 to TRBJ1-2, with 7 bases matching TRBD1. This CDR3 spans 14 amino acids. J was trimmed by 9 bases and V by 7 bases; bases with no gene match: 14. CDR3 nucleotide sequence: TGTGCCAGCACTACTACGACAGGGAGAGGGAGCTACACCTTC. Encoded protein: CASTTTTGRGSYTF.

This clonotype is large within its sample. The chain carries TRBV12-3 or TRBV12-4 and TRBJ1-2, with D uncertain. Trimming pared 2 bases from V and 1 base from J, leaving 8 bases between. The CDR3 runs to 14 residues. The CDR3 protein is CASSLSGSNYGYTF. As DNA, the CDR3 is TGTGCCAGCAGTTTATCCGGCAGTAACTATGGCTACACCTTC.

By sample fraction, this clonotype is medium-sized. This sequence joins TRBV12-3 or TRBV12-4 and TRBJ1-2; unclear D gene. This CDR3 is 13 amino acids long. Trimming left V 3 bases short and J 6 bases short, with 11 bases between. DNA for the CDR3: TGTGCCAGCAGTTTGGGCAGAGGAGATGGCTACACCTTC. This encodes CASSLGRGDGYTF.

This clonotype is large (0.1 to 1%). DNA for the CDR3: TGTGCCAGCAGTTTAGGGCCGCGCTACACCTTC. Translating it yields CASSLGPRYTF. The rearrangement links TRBV12-3 or TRBV12-4 to TRBJ1-2, with D hard to call. Trimming shortened V by 1 base and J by 9 bases, and 6 bases separated the two germline ends. This CDR3 has 11 amino acids.